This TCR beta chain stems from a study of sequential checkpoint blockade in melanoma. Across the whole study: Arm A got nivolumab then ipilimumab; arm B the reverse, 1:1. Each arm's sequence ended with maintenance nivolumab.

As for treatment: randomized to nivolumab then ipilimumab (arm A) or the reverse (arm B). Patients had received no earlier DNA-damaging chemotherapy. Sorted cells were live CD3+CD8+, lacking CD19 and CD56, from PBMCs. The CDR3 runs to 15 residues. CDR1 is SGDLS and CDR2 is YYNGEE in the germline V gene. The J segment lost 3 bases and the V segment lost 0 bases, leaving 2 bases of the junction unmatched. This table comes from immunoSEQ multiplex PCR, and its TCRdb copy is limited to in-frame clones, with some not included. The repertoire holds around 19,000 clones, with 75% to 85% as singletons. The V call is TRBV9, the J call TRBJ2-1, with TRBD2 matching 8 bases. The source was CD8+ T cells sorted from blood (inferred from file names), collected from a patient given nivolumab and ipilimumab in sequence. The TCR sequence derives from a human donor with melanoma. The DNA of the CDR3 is TGTGCCAGCAGCGTAGAAGCGGGGGACTACAATGAGCAGTTCTTC. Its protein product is CASSVEAGDYNEQFF.